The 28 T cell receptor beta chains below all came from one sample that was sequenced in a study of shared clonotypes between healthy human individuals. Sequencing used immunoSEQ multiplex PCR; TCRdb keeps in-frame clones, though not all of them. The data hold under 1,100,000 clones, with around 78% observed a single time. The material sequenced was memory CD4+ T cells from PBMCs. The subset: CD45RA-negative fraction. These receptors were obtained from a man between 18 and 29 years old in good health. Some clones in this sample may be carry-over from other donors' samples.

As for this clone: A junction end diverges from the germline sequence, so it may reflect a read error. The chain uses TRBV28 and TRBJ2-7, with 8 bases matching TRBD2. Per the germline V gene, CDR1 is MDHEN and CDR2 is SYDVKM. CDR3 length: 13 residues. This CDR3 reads CASSPMGGGLVSF. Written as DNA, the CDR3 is TGTGCCAGCAGCCCCATGGGGGGGGGACTAGTAAGCTTC.

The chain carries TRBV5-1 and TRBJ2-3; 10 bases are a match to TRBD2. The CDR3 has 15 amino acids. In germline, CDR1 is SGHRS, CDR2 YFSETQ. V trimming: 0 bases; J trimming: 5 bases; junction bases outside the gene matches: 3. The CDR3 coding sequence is TGCGCCAGCAGCTTGGGGACTAGCGGAATAGATACGCAGTATTTT. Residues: CASSLGTSGIDTQYF.

CDR3 DNA: TGCAGCGTTGTAAGGGACTTGGGGATCAAGGAGCAGTTCTTC. Translation: CSVVRDLGIKEQFF. The chain employs TRBV29-1 and TRBJ2-1; D might be TRBD2 (6 bases). The length of the CDR3 is 14 residues. Per germline, CDR1 SQVTM and CDR2 ANQGSEA. V lost 4 bases, J lost 10 bases, and 20 bases lay in between.

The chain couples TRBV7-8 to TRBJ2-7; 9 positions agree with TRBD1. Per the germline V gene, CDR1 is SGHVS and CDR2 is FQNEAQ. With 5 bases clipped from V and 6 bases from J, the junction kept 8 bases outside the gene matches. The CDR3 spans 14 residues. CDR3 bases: TGTGCCAGCAGCCGGGACAGGGAATCCGGCGAGCAGTACTTC. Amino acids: CASSRDRESGEQYF.

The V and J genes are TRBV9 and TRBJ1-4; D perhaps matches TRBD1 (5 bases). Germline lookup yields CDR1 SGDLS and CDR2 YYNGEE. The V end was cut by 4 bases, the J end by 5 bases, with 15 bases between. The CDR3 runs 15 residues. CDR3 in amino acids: CASSPQGGGNEKLFF. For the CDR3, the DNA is TGTGCCAGCAGCCCCCAGGGTGGAGGGAATGAAAAACTGTTTTTT.

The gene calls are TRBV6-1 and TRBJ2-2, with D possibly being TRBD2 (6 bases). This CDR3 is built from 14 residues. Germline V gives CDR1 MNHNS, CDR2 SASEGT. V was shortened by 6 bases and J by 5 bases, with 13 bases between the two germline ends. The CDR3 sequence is CASSWGVVTGELFF. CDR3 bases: TGTGCCAGCAGCTGGGGGGTGGTGACCGGGGAGCTGTTTTTT.

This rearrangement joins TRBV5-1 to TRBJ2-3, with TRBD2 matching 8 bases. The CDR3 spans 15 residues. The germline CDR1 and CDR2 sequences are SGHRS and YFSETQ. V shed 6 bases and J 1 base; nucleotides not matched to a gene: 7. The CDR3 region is CASKTSDRGTDTQYF. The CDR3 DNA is TGCGCCAGCAAGACTAGCGATCGGGGCACAGATACGCAGTATTTT.

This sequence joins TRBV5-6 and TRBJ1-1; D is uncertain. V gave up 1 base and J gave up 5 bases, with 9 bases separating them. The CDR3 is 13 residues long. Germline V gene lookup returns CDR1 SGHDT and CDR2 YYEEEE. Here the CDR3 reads CASSLRPETEAFF. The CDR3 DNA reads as TGTGCCAGCAGCTTGAGACCAGAGACTGAAGCTTTCTTT.

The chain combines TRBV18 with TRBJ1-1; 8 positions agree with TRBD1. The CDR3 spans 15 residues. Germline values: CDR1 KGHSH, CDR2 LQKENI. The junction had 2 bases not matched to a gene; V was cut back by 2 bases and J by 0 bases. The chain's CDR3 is CASSPDRGVNTEAFF. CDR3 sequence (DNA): TGTGCCAGCTCACCAGACAGGGGAGTGAACACTGAAGCTTTCTTT.

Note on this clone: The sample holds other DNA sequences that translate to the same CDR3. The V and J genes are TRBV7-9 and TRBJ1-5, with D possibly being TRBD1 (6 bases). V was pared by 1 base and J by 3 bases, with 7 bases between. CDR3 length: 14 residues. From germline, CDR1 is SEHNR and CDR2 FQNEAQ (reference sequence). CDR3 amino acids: CASSLGTDNQPQHF. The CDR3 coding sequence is TGTGCCAGCAGCTTAGGGACAGACAATCAGCCCCAGCATTTT.

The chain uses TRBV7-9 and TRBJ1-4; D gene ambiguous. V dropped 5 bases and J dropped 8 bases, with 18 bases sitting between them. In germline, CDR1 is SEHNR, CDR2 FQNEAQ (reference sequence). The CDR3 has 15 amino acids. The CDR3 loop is CASSPRGSGMEKLFF. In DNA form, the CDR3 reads TGTGCCAGCAGCCCTAGAGGGTCCGGAATGGAAAAACTGTTTTTT.

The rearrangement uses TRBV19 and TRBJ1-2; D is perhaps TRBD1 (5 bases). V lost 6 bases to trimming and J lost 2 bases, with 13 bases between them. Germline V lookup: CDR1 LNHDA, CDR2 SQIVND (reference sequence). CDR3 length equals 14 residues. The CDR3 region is CASRELQANYGYTF. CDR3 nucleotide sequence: TGTGCCAGTAGAGAACTACAGGCGAACTATGGCTACACCTTC.

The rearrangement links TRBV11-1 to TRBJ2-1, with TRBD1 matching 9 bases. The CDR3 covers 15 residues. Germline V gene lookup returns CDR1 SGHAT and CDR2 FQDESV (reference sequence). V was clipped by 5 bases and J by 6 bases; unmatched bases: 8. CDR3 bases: TGTGCCAGCAGCCCTTGGGACAGGGCCGGCAATGAGCAGTTCTTC. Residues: CASSPWDRAGNEQFF.

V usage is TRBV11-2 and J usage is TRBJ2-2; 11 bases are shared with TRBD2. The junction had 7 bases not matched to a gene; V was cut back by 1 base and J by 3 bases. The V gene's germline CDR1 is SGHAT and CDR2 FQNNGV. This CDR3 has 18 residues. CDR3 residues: CASSLGLLAGGDTGELFF. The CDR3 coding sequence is TGTGCCAGCAGCTTAGGCCTCCTAGCGGGAGGTGACACCGGGGAGCTGTTTTTT.

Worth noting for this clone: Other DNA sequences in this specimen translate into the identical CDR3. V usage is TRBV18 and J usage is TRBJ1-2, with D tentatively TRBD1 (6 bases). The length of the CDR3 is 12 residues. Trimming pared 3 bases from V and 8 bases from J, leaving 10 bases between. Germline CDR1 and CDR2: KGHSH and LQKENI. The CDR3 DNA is TGTGCCAGCTCACCTTCAGGGGACGGCTACACCTTC. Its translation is CASSPSGDGYTF.

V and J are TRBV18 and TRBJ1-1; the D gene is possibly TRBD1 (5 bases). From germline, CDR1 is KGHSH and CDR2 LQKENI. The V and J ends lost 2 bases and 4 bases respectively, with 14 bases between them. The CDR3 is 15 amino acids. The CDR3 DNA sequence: TGTGCCAGCTCACCAGATGTCGCAAGGGGCACTGAAGCTTTCTTT. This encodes CASSPDVARGTEAFF.

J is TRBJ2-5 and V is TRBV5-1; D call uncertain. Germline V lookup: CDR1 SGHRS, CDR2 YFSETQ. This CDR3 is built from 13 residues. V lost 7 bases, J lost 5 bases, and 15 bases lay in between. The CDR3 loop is CASYLPGGETQYF. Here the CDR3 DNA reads TGCGCCAGCTATCTACCGGGCGGTGAGACCCAGTACTTC.

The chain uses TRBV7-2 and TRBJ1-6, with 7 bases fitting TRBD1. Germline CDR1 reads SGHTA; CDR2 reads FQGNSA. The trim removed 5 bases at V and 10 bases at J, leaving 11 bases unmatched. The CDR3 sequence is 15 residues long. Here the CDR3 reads CASSQDRAEGSPLHF. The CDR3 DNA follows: TGTGCCAGCAGCCAAGACAGGGCGGAGGGATCACCCCTCCACTTT. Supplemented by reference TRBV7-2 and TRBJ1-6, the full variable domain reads GAGVSQSPSNKVTEKGKDVELRCDPISGHTALYWYRQSLGQGLEFLIYFQGNSAPDKSGLPSDRFSAERTGGSVSTLTIQRTQQEDSAVYLCASSQDRAEGSPLHFGNGTRLTVT.

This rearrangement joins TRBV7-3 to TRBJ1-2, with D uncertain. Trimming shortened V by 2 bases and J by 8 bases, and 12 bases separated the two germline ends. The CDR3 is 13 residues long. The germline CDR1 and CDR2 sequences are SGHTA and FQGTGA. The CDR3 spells CASSLQPSGGYTF. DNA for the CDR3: TGTGCCAGCAGCTTACAGCCGTCCGGGGGCTACACCTTC. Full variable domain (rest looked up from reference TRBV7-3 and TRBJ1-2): GAGVSQTPSNKVTEKGKYVELRCDPISGHTALYWYRQSLGQGPEFLIYFQGTGAADDSGLPNDRFFAVRPEGSVSTLKIQRTERGDSAVYLCASSLQPSGGYTFGSGTRLTVV.

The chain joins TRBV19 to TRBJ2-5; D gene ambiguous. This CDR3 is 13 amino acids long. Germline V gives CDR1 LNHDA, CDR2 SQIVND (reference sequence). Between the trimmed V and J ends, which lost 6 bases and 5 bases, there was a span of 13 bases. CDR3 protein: CASSFDIEETQYF. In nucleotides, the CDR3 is TGTGCCAGTAGCTTCGACATCGAGGAGACCCAGTACTTC.

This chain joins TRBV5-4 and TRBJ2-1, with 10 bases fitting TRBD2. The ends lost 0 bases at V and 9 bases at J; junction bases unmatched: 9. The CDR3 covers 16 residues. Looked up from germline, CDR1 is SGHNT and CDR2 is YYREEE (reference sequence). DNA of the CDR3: TGTGCCAGCAGCTTGGCCCCAGCGGGAGGGCCGGGTGAGCAGTTCTTC. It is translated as CASSLAPAGGPGEQFF.

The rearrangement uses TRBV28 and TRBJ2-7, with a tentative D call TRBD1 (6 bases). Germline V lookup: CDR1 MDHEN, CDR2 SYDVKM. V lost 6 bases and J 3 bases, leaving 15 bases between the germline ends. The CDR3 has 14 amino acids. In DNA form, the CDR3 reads TGTGCCAGCAGCAGCGCGGACAGCATCTACGAGCAGTACTTC. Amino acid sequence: CASSSADSIYEQYF. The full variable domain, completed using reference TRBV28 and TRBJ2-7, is DVKVTQSSRYLVKRTGEKVFLECVQDMDHENMFWYRQDPGLGLRLIYFSYDVKMKEKGDIPEGYSVSREKKERFSLILESASTNQTSMYLCASSSADSIYEQYFGPGTRLTVT.

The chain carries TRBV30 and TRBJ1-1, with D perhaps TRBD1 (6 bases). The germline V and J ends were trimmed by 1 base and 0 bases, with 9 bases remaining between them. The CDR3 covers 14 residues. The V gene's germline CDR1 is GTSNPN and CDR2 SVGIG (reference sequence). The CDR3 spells CAWSGRGLNTEAFF. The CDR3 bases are TGTGCCTGGAGTGGGAGGGGGTTGAACACTGAAGCTTTCTTT.

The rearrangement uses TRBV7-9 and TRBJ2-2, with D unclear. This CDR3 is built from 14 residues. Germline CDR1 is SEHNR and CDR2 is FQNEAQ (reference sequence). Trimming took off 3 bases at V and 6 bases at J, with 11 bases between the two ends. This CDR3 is CASSFTGVAGELFF. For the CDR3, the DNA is TGTGCCAGCAGCTTTACTGGGGTGGCCGGGGAGCTGTTTTTT.

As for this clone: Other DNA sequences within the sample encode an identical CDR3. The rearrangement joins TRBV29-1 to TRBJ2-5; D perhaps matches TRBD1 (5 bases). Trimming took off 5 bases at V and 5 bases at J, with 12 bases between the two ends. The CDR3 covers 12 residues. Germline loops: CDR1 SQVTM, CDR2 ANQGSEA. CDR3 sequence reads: CSVRQGGETQYF. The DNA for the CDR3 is TGCAGCGTTAGGCAGGGTGGGGAGACCCAGTACTTC.

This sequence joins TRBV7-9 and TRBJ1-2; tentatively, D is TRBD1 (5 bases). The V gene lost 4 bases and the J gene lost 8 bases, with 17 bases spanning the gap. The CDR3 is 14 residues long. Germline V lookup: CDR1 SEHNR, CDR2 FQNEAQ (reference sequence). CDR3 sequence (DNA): TGTGCCAGCAGCTCGGGGGGGTTTATCGAAGGCTACACCTTC. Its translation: CASSSGGFIEGYTF.

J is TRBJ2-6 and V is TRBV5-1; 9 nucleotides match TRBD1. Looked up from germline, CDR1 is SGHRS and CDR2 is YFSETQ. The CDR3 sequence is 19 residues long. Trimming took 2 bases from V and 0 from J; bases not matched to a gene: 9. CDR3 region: CASSFSLGQGISGANVLTF. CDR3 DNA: TGCGCCAGCAGCTTCTCGTTGGGACAGGGTATCTCTGGGGCCAACGTCCTGACTTTC.

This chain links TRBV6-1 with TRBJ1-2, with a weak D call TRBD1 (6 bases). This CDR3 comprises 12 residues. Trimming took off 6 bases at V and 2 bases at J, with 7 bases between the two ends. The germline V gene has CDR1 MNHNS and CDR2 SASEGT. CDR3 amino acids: CASRDRNYGYTF. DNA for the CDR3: TGTGCCAGCAGGGACAGAAACTATGGCTACACCTTC.